This T cell receptor beta chain was retrieved from a study of cytomegalovirus exposure and HLA in healthy donors. The V and J ends lost 5 bases and 7 bases, in that order; junction bases with no gene match: 2. The germline V gene has CDR1 SQVTM and CDR2 ANQGSEA. The CDR3 runs to 11 residues. The PCR used 60 Vbeta and 13 Jbeta primers. Sequenced by immunoSEQ multiplex PCR; TCRdb stores in-frame clones only, minus some. Of about 160,000 clones in the sample, around three quarters are singletons; the top ten hold approximately 6.9%. Those who donated were healthy bone marrow donors. The chain joins TRBV29-1 to TRBJ1-2; 9 nucleotides line up with TRBD1. The specimen was PBMCs. This receptor was identified in a man in his forties in good health and CMV-seropositive. The CDR3 loop is CSVQDRGGYTF. As DNA, the CDR3 is TGCAGCGTTCAGGACAGGGGTGGCTACACCTTC.